Below, 22 T cell receptor beta chains from the same sample are listed, as sequenced in a study of CD8+CD57+ T cells in acquired aplastic anemia. Using genomic DNA as the template, TCR beta VDJ and CDR3 profiling was carried out. TCRdb reanalysed the reads using MiXCR and keeps one entry per CDR3 protein. The sample carries about 140,000 distinct CDR3 sequences, around two fifths recorded once. The material sequenced was sorted CD4+, CD8+, or CD8+CD57+ T cells (not recorded which) from PBMCs. Every receptor here comes from a human donor in good health, serving as a control.

This clonotype occurred many times. The V gene is TRBV6-1, the J gene TRBJ2-3, with 8 bases matching TRBD2. This CDR3 is built from 15 residues. The junction had 8 bases not matched to a gene; V was cut back by 5 bases and J by 4 bases. Germline CDR1 reads MNHNS; CDR2 reads SASEGT. CDR3 in amino acids: CASSPSGRGSDTQYF. The CDR3, as DNA: TGTGCCAGCAGTCCAAGCGGGAGAGGGTCAGATACGCAGTATTTT.

The table lists this clonotype with a count of one. CDR3 DNA sequence: TGTGCCACCGGCGGAAATACGGGCCCCAGCTATAATTCACCCCTCCACTTT. It translates to CATGGNTGPSYNSPLHF. This chain connects TRBV15 to TRBJ1-6; no firm D call. The CDR3 contains 17 residues. CDR1 is LNHNV and CDR2 is YYDKDF in the germline V gene (reference sequence). V lost 8 bases and J lost 3, with 20 bases in between.

This chain joins TRBV10-1 and TRBJ1-5, with D maybe TRBD1 (5 bases). Trimming pared 6 bases from V and 7 bases from J, leaving 19 bases between. Germline V CDR1 and CDR2: WNHNN, SYGVQD (reference sequence). This CDR3 contains 15 residues. This CDR3 is CASRGGGDLGQPQHF. In DNA, the CDR3 is TGCGCCAGCAGGGGGGGGGGGGACCTCGGGCAGCCCCAGCATTTT.

V gene TRBV24-1 combines with J gene TRBJ2-7; D is perhaps TRBD1 (6 bases). CDR1 and CDR2 (germline): KGHDR, SFDVKD. With 7 bases removed from V and 2 bases from J, the gap between germline ends came to 17 bases. This CDR3 has 15 amino acids. DNA of the CDR3: TGTGCCACCAGCAGCCCCGACAGGAGGACCTACGAGCAGTACTTC. It encodes CATSSPDRRTYEQYF.

This clonotype was seen only once. V is TRBV7-8 and J is TRBJ2-5; D not certain. This CDR3 has 11 amino acids. CDR1 and CDR2 from the germline V gene are SGHVS and FQNEAQ. V dropped 10 bases and J dropped 3 bases, with 9 bases sitting between them. The DNA for the CDR3 is TGTGCCATAGGCGTGGAAGAGACCCAGTACTTC. Encoded protein: CAIGVEETQYF.

This clonotype appeared a few times. A much larger clone is a single base away; this may be a read error. The rearrangement joins TRBV4-1 to TRBJ2-7; D unclear. The germline gives CDR1 MGHRA, CDR2 YSYEKL. The CDR3 totals 16 residues. DNA of the CDR3: TGCGCCAGCCGCCAGACTCCGACAAGCGCTGCCTACGAGCAGTACTTC. This encodes CASRQTPTSAAYEQYF.

The chain couples TRBV10-3 to TRBJ1-3; a weak D match, TRBD1 (6 bases). V was pared by 3 bases and J by 3 bases, with 12 bases between. CDR3 length: 15 amino acids. Germline lookup yields CDR1 ENHRY and CDR2 SYGVKD. CDR3 protein: CAISDRGQGGNTIYF. DNA of the CDR3: TGTGCCATCAGTGACCGGGGGCAGGGTGGAAACACCATATATTTT.

This clonotype was detected ten times or more. The chain joins TRBV7-6 to TRBJ1-1; a weak D match, TRBD1 (5 bases). Germline loops: CDR1 SGHVS, CDR2 FNYEAQ. Trimming took off 8 bases at V and 3 bases at J, with 19 bases between the two ends. The CDR3 spans 15 residues. CDR3 coding DNA: TGTGCCAGCGTTGGGGCGGGTTTTCACCACACTGAAGCTTTCTTT. It is translated as CASVGAGFHHTEAFF.

To note about this clonotype: A junction end diverges from the germline sequence, so it may reflect a read error. The V gene is TRBV29-1, the J gene TRBJ2-1, with TRBD2 as a possible D gene (6 bases). CDR1 is SQVTM and CDR2 is ANQGSEA in the germline V gene. This CDR3 region has 14 residues. Here the CDR3 reads CSVARRGSYNGQFF. DNA of the CDR3: TGCAGCGTTGCCAGGAGGGGCTCCTATAATGGGCAGTTCTTC.

This clonotype showed up just a few times. As DNA, the CDR3 is TGCGCCAGCAGTGAGTCGTTGGGACATGGCTACACCTTC. Its translation: CASSESLGHGYTF. The V call is TRBV10-2, the J call TRBJ1-2, with TRBD1 as a possible D gene (5 bases). This CDR3 comprises 13 residues. The germline gives CDR1 WSHSY, CDR2 SAAADI. V lost 0 bases to trimming and J lost 6 bases, with 8 bases between them.

This rearrangement joins TRBV29-1 to TRBJ1-2; no definite D call. Germline V CDR1 and CDR2: SQVTM, ANQGSEA. The CDR3 covers 12 residues. Trimming removed 6 bases from V and 1 base from J, with 9 bases in between. CDR3 DNA sequence: TGCAGCGTCCAAGGAGTTAACTATGGCTACACCTTC. Amino acids: CSVQGVNYGYTF.

This clonotype was recorded at least ten times. The gene calls are TRBV9 and TRBJ2-1; 14 bases are a match to TRBD2. The V gene's germline CDR1 is SGDLS and CDR2 YYNGEE. V was pared by 1 base and J by 6 bases, with 9 bases of the junction left unmatched. The CDR3 totals 18 residues. The CDR3 is CASSVHRGLAGGPNEQFF. CDR3 nucleotides: TGTGCCAGCAGCGTACACCGAGGACTAGCGGGAGGCCCCAATGAGCAGTTCTTC.

In this sample, this clonotype turned up many times. The chain is built from TRBV19 and TRBJ2-7, with 7 bases identical to TRBD1. The V segment lost 10 bases and the J segment 2 bases; nucleotides outside the gene matches: 5. The CDR3 covers 12 residues. Germline assignment: CDR1 LNHDA and CDR2 SQIVND (reference sequence). The CDR3 protein is CATDRATYEQYF. The CDR3 coding sequence is TGTGCCACCGACAGGGCCACCTACGAGCAGTACTTC.

This clonotype was seen repeatedly, ten times or more. The chain joins TRBV3-1 to TRBJ2-7; 11 bases match TRBD2. Germline V gene data show CDR1 as LGHDT and CDR2 as YNNKEL (reference sequence). The CDR3 extends over 15 amino acids. V lost 4 bases and J lost 3; bases outside the gene matches: 5. CDR3 DNA: TGTGCCAGCAGCCCCATAGCGGGAGGGGTCTACGAGCAGTACTTC. It yields the protein CASSPIAGGVYEQYF.

This chain uses TRBV7-9 with TRBJ2-5, with 12 bases fitting TRBD1. The germline gives CDR1 SEHNR, CDR2 FQNEAQ (reference sequence). The CDR3 consists of 15 residues. The V gene end was trimmed by 2 bases and the J gene end by 8 bases; junction bases not matched to a gene: 6. The chain's CDR3 is CASSLPGQGAATQYF. CDR3 bases: TGTGCCAGCAGCTTACCGGGACAGGGGGCCGCTACCCAGTACTTC.

V and J are TRBV25-1 and TRBJ1-1, with a possible D match to TRBD1 (5 bases). The V end was cut by 2 bases, the J end by 2 bases, with 12 bases between. Germline CDR1 and CDR2: MGHDK and SYGVNS. This CDR3 is built from 15 residues. The CDR3, as DNA: TGTGCCAGCAGTGAACCTGGGACGGCCAACACTGAAGCTTTCTTT. Its translation is CASSEPGTANTEAFF.

To note about this clonotype: A much larger clone differs by one base, so this may be a read error. The chain couples TRBV12-3 or TRBV12-4 to TRBJ2-7; D is ambiguous. V was shortened by 7 bases and J by 5 bases, with 12 bases between the two germline ends. This CDR3 region has 12 residues. For the CDR3, the DNA is TGTGCCAGCACCCTCAGTGTCCACGAGCAGTACTTC. Translation gives CASTLSVHEQYF.

This clonotype was found many times. CDR3 bases: TGTGCCTGGAGACGGGGAGTTCGCACAGATACGCAGTATTTT. Residues: CAWRRGVRTDTQYF. The V gene is TRBV30, the J gene TRBJ2-3, with a possible D match to TRBD2 (5 bases). Looked up from germline, CDR1 is GTSNPN and CDR2 is SVGIG (reference sequence). The CDR3 length is 14 residues. V lost 3 bases and J 1 base, leaving 11 bases between the germline ends.

This clonotype was counted at least ten times. V gene TRBV6-5 combines with J gene TRBJ1-6; D uncertain. V lost 2 bases and J lost 1, with 3 bases in between. Per germline, CDR1 MNHEY and CDR2 SVGAGI. CDR3 length: 14 amino acids. The chain's CDR3 is CASSYVSYNSPLHF. CDR3 nucleotides: TGTGCCAGCAGTTACGTTTCCTATAATTCACCCCTCCACTTT.

In this sample, this clonotype turned up many times. This chain uses TRBV19 with TRBJ1-2; D remains unclear. Germline lookup yields CDR1 LNHDA and CDR2 SQIVND (reference sequence). Trimming left V 5 bases short and J 0 bases short, with 7 bases between. This CDR3 is built from 13 residues. CDR3 in DNA: TGTGCCAGTAGTGTAGGCTCTAACTATGGCTACACCTTC. Its protein product is CASSVGSNYGYTF.

V gene TRBV6-2 or TRBV6-3 combines with J gene TRBJ2-1; 7 bases agree with TRBD2. Germline values: CDR1 MNHEY, CDR2 SVGEGT. There are 18 residues in the CDR3. V was clipped by 1 base and J by 0 bases; unmatched bases: 9. CDR3 coding DNA: TGTGCCAGCAGTTACTTGGCTAGCGGAACGAGCTCCTACAATGAGCAGTTCTTC. This translates into CASSYLASGTSSYNEQFF.

Written as DNA, the CDR3 is TGTGCCAGCAGTGATAGGGGGCTATTTACTGAAGCTTTCTTT. Protein sequence: CASSDRGLFTEAFF. The chain recombines TRBV2 with TRBJ1-1, with TRBD1 matching 7 bases. Germline V lookup: CDR1 SNHLY, CDR2 FYNNEI. V lost 3 bases and J lost 5; bases outside the gene matches: 6. CDR3 length equals 14 residues.